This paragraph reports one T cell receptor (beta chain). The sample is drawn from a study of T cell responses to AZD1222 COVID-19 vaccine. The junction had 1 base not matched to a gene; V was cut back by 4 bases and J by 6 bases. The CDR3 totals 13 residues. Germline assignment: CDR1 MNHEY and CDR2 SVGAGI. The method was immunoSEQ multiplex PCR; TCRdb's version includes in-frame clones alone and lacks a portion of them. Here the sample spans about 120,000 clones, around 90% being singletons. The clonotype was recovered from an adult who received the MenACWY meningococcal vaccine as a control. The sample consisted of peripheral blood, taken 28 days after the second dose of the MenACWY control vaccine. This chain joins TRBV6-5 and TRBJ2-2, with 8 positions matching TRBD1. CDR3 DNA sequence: TGTGCCAGCAGTTGGACAGGGCCCGGGGAGCTGTTTTTT. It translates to CASSWTGPGELFF.